The 15 T cell receptor beta chains below all came from one sample that was sequenced in a study of early T cells in non-severe SARS-CoV-2 infection. TCRdb fed the 5' RACE reads into MiXCR, producing one record per CDR3 protein. The table has more than 85,000 distinct CDR3 sequences, around 16% seen once. The sequences come from whole blood, collected at baseline. These receptors were obtained from an adult who was a healthcare worker with PCR-confirmed SARS-CoV-2 infection or an uninfected control (not recorded which).

This sequence joins TRBV7-9 and TRBJ2-5; possibly TRBD1 or TRBD2 for D (5 bases each). Trimming cost V 5 bases and J 4 bases, with 14 bases left between them. Germline values: CDR1 SEHNR, CDR2 FQNEAQ (reference sequence). The CDR3 spans 14 residues. Written as DNA, the CDR3 is TGTGCCAGCAGCCCCCTTGAGGGGCGAGAGACCCAGTACTTC. It codes for CASSPLEGRETQYF.

The chain is built from TRBV6-1 and TRBJ1-1; D gene unclear. V lost 2 bases to trimming and J lost 1 base, with 14 bases between them. Looked up from germline, CDR1 is MNHNS and CDR2 is SASEGT. CDR3 length: 16 amino acids. The CDR3 region is CASSEPQGGPNTEAFF. CDR3 sequence (DNA): TGTGCCAGCAGTGAACCCCAAGGAGGCCCGAACACTGAAGCTTTCTTT.

This clonotype occurred many times. The rearrangement uses TRBV21-1 and TRBJ2-7; TRBD1 is taken as the D call from the table, unchecked against the DNA. TRBV21-1 is deemed a pseudogene. The CDR3 runs to 14 residues. The CDR3 sequence: CASSNWGPTYEQYF. The CDR3 region has the DNA TGTGCCAGCAGCAATTGGGGTCCCACCTACGAGCAGTACTTC.

This clonotype was seen more than once but under ten times. V gene TRBV20-1 combines with J gene TRBJ2-7, with unresolved D. Germline CDR1 reads DFQATT; CDR2 reads SNEGSKA (reference sequence). The CDR3 consists of 13 residues. Trimming shortened V by 4 bases and J by 5 bases, and 15 bases separated the two germline ends. This CDR3 is CSAIGPNLNEQYF. In nucleotides, the CDR3 is TGCAGTGCTATCGGACCGAACCTAAACGAGCAGTACTTC.

This clonotype was counted a few times. The chain joins TRBV12-3 or TRBV12-4 to TRBJ1-1; D is unresolved. The V end was cut by 5 bases, the J end by 8 bases, with 15 bases between. The CDR3 length is 13 residues. CDR3 DNA: TGTGCCAGCAGTATTTCCCCCCGATCAGAAGCTTTCTTT. Its protein is CASSISPRSEAFF.

This clonotype was counted ten times or more. The V call is TRBV29-1, the J call TRBJ1-2; D is uncertain. V was cut by 6 bases and J by 4 bases, with 15 bases left in between. The CDR3 has 13 amino acids. Germline V gene lookup returns CDR1 SQVTM and CDR2 ANQGSEA. The DNA of the CDR3 is TGCAGCGTGGCCCCAAACGGGGTCTATGGCTACACCTTC. It yields the protein CSVAPNGVYGYTF.

The rearrangement uses TRBV12-3 or TRBV12-4 and TRBJ2-3, with D tentatively TRBD2 (5 bases). Trimming cost V 5 bases and J 5 bases, with 20 bases left between them. The CDR3 totals 16 residues. CDR3: CASSPTSREWVDTQYF. The CDR3 nucleotides are TGTGCCAGCAGTCCGACCTCGAGGGAGTGGGTAGATACGCAGTATTTT.

A few counts support this clonotype. The CDR3: CSASRQVYEQYF. CDR3 nucleotides: TGCAGTGCTAGTCGGCAGGTTTACGAGCAGTACTTC. The rearrangement links TRBV20-1 to TRBJ2-7; D not resolved. Trimming stripped 3 bases from V and 4 bases from J, with 10 bases between. The CDR3 has 12 amino acids. Germline loops: CDR1 DFQATT, CDR2 SNEGSKA (reference sequence).

The table lists this clonotype with a few counts. V and J are TRBV5-8 and TRBJ2-7; D gene unclear. The V gene's germline CDR1 is SGHTS and CDR2 YDEGEE. This CDR3 comprises 13 residues. Deletions cut 5 bases from V and 2 bases from J, with 11 bases between. CDR3 residues: CASRPVLPYEQYF. The CDR3 region has the DNA TGTGCCAGCAGACCCGTCCTGCCCTACGAGCAGTACTTC.

The rearrangement joins TRBV24-1 to TRBJ2-1; D is undetermined. Germline V gives CDR1 KGHDR, CDR2 SFDVKD. V dropped 3 bases and J dropped 6 bases, with 8 bases sitting between them. The length of the CDR3 is 13 residues. The CDR3 nucleotides are TGTGCCACCAGTGATCAGGATGGCAATGAGCAGTTCTTC. It specifies CATSDQDGNEQFF.

This clonotype was detected a few times. The chain joins TRBV12-3 or TRBV12-4 to TRBJ2-3; D gene uncertain. Deletions cut 2 bases from V and 8 bases from J, with 5 bases between. This CDR3 comprises 11 residues. The CDR3 sequence is CASSLRSTQYF. The DNA for the CDR3 is TGTGCCAGCAGTTTAAGGAGTACGCAGTATTTT.

This clonotype was seen ten or more times. The genes are TRBV28 and TRBJ2-3; D not certain. The germline gives CDR1 MDHEN, CDR2 SYDVKM. Trimming left V 4 bases short and J 6 bases short, with 5 bases between. The CDR3 consists of 11 residues. This CDR3 is CASSSADTQYF. DNA for the CDR3: TGTGCCAGCAGTTCAGCGGATACGCAGTATTTT.

The genes are TRBV20-1 and TRBJ2-2; no firm D call. The CDR3 consists of 8 residues. The germline V gene has CDR1 DFQATT and CDR2 SNEGSKA (reference sequence). The CDR3 nucleotides are TGCAAAGCCGGGGAGCTGTTTTTT. This sequence encodes CKAGELFF.

This rearrangement joins TRBV12-3 or TRBV12-4 to TRBJ2-1, with D perhaps matching TRBD1 (5 bases). Trimming pared 4 bases from V and 9 bases from J, leaving 10 bases between. This CDR3 spans 12 amino acids. DNA for the CDR3: TGTGCCAGCAGTTCGACAGCCGGTGAGCAGTTCTTC. Its translation is CASSSTAGEQFF.

The rearrangement uses TRBV7-2 and TRBJ2-3, with D uncertain. CDR3 size: 13 residues. V lost 7 bases to trimming and J lost 4 bases, with 12 bases between them. Germline V lookup: CDR1 SGHTA, CDR2 FQGNSA. CDR3 amino acids: CASTPWYPDTQYF. As DNA, the CDR3 is TGTGCCAGCACCCCGTGGTACCCAGATACGCAGTATTTT.